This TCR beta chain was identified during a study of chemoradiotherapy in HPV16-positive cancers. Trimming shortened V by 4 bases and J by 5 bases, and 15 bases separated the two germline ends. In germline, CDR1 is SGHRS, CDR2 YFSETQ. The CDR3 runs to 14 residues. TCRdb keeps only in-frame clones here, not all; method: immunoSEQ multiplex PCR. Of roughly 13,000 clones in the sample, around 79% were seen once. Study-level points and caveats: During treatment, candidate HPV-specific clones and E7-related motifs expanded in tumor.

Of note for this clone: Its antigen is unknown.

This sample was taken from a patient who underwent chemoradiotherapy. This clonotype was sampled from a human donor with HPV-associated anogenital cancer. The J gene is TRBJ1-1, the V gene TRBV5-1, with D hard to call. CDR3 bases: TGCGCCAGCAGCCCCCCGGGGTTCCGAACTGAAGCTTTCTTT. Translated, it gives CASSPPGFRTEAFF. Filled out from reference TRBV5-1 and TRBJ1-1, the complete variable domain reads KAGVTQTPRYLIKTRGQQVTLSCSPISGHRSVSWYQQTPGQGLQFLFEYFSETQRNKGNFPGRFSGRQFSNSRSEMNVSTLELGDSALYLCASSPPGFRTEAFFGQGTRLTVV.